These 26 T cell receptor beta chains were all obtained from the same sample, sequenced in a study of shared clonotypes between healthy human individuals. The data were produced by immunoSEQ multiplex PCR, yet TCRdb's version contains in-frame clones alone and is incomplete. The sample has some 500,000 clones; 90% to 96% are singletons. Sequenced: naive CD4+ T cells sorted from blood. Subset indicated: CD45RA+ positively selected. Receptors were obtained from a woman aged 25 to 39 in good health.

The chain uses TRBV5-1 and TRBJ2-7, with 9 bases identical to TRBD1. The CDR3 spans 12 residues. After removal of 7 bases from V and 7 bases from J, the junction contained 6 bases not matched to a gene. Germline loops: CDR1 SGHRS, CDR2 YFSETQ. This CDR3 reads CASRDRVGEQYF. The DNA of the CDR3 is TGCGCCAGCCGGGACAGGGTGGGAGAGCAGTACTTC.

The chain recombines TRBV5-1 with TRBJ2-7; D uncertain. The CDR3 is 15 residues long. Germline values: CDR1 SGHRS, CDR2 YFSETQ. With 2 bases removed from V and 0 bases from J, the gap between germline ends came to 12 bases. As DNA, the CDR3 is TGCGCCAGCAGCTTTCCAACAGCTTACTCCTACGAGCAGTACTTC. Amino acid sequence: CASSFPTAYSYEQYF. The full variable domain, rest sourced from reference TRBV5-1 and TRBJ2-7, is KAGVTQTPRYLIKTRGQQVTLSCSPISGHRSVSWYQQTPGQGLQFLFEYFSETQRNKGNFPGRFSGRQFSNSRSEMNVSTLELGDSALYLCASSFPTAYSYEQYFGPGTRLTVT.

CDR3 in DNA: TGTGCCAGCAGCGAAAGAACACTAGCGGGAGGAGGCGAGACCCAGTACTTC. It translates to CASSERTLAGGGETQYF. The chain has TRBV21-1 and TRBJ2-5; TRBD2, the table's D call, was not compared with the DNA. TRBV21-1 is recorded as a pseudogene. CDR3 length: 17 amino acids.

The J gene is TRBJ2-1, the V gene TRBV7-2; D might be TRBD1 (6 bases). This CDR3 is built from 15 residues. The germline gives CDR1 SGHTA, CDR2 FQGNSA. V was clipped by 3 bases and J by 0 bases, with 9 bases between them. The DNA of the CDR3 is TGTGCCAGCAGCTTTATGACAGGCTCCTACAATGAGCAGTTCTTC. Residues: CASSFMTGSYNEQFF.

The V gene is TRBV19, the J gene TRBJ2-5; no firm D call. The DNA end lines up better with TRBJ2-7; the J call may be wrong. This CDR3 is 11 amino acids long. Germline V gene lookup returns CDR1 LNHDA and CDR2 SQIVND (reference sequence). The CDR3 is CASSIWDEQYF. CDR3 coding DNA: TGTGCCAGTAGTATATGGGACGAGCAGTACTTC.

This clone came up once. CDR3 DNA: TGTGCCAGCAGTGATCAGGGTGACCAGCCCCAGCATTTT. Amino acid sequence: CASSDQGDQPQHF. This chain uses TRBV6-1 with TRBJ1-5; weak D call: TRBD1 (5 bases). This CDR3 is built from 13 residues. Trimming left V 3 bases short and J 7 bases short, with 10 bases between. Germline CDR1 reads MNHNS; CDR2 reads SASEGT.

This chain uses TRBV18 with TRBJ2-7; TRBD1 might be the D (6 bases). CDR1 is KGHSH and CDR2 is LQKENI in the germline V gene. Trimming stripped 8 bases from V and 6 bases from J, with 14 bases between. The CDR3 extends over 12 amino acids. DNA for the CDR3: TGTGCCAGCGCAAGCCTACAGGGCGAGCAGTACTTC. Translating it yields CASASLQGEQYF.

The chain couples TRBV7-6 to TRBJ2-7; 8 bases are shared with TRBD1. Germline CDR1 SGHVS, CDR2 FNYEAQ. V shed 5 bases, J shed 3 bases, and the junction held 6 bases outside the gene matches. This CDR3 is 14 amino acids long. The CDR3: CASSPTGQDYEQYF. CDR3 bases: TGTGCCAGCAGCCCTACGGGACAGGACTACGAGCAGTACTTC.

The chain joins TRBV6-1 to TRBJ2-7; 14 bases line up with TRBD2. V lost 6 bases and J lost 7; bases outside the gene matches: 8. CDR3 length: 15 amino acids. The germline CDR1 and CDR2 sequences are MNHNS and SASEGT. The CDR3 bases are TGTGCCAGCAGGCCGGGACTAGCGGGAGCTGATGAGCAGTACTTC. Protein product: CASRPGLAGADEQYF.

The rearrangement links TRBV10-3 to TRBJ2-1; D is undetermined. Trimming took 3 bases from V and 7 from J, leaving 13 bases between them. The CDR3 contains 14 residues. The germline gives CDR1 ENHRY, CDR2 SYGVKD. Here the CDR3 DNA reads TGTGCCATCAGTGACCCGAACGAGGTGAATGAGCAGTTCTTC. Amino acid sequence: CAISDPNEVNEQFF.

This chain joins TRBV2 and TRBJ2-2, with 9 bases that match TRBD2. CDR3 length equals 16 residues. From germline, CDR1 is SNHLY and CDR2 FYNNEI. J gave up 3 bases and V 0 bases, and 2 bases lay outside the gene matches. DNA for the CDR3: TGTGCCAGCAGTGAAGCTAGCGGGAGTGACACCGGGGAGCTGTTTTTT. Translated: CASSEASGSDTGELFF.

The rearrangement links TRBV9 to TRBJ2-5, with 12 bases identical to TRBD2. With the DNA end fitting TRBJ2-7 better, the J assignment may be wrong. The germline gives CDR1 SGDLS, CDR2 YYNGEE. The CDR3 consists of 15 residues. Here the CDR3 DNA reads TGTGCCAGCAGCCCGACTAGCGGGAGAAACCACGAGCAGTACTTC. The encoded protein is CASSPTSGRNHEQYF.

The J gene is TRBJ2-7, the V gene TRBV10-1, with 9 bases lining up with TRBD1. Germline values: CDR1 WNHNN, CDR2 SYGVQD (reference sequence). CDR3 length: 16 amino acids. Unmatched junction bases numbered 11, after V lost 3 bases and J lost 5 bases. CDR3 region: CASSELGTGSPDEQYF. In DNA, the CDR3 is TGCGCCAGCAGTGAATTGGGGACAGGGTCACCCGACGAGCAGTACTTC.

The rearrangement joins TRBV5-1 to TRBJ2-2; D uncertain. The CDR3 totals 11 residues. Germline CDR1 is SGHRS and CDR2 is YFSETQ. V lost 4 bases and J lost 7, with 5 bases in between. CDR3 loop: CASSRDGELFF. CDR3 coding DNA: TGCGCCAGCAGCCGTGACGGGGAGCTGTTTTTT.

This clone was counted once. The chain links TRBV28 to TRBJ2-7, with TRBD1 identical over 7 bases. Germline CDR1 is MDHEN and CDR2 is SYDVKM. The CDR3 consists of 15 residues. V was clipped by 5 bases and J by 3 bases; unmatched bases: 10. The CDR3: CASSVPGQRNYEQYF. The CDR3 DNA is TGTGCCAGCAGTGTGCCGGGACAGAGGAACTACGAGCAGTACTTC.

The chain recombines TRBV30 with TRBJ2-7; the D is unclear. The V and J ends lost 4 bases and 0 bases respectively, with 13 bases between them. The germline V gene encodes CDR1 GTSNPN and CDR2 SVGIG (reference sequence). There are 14 residues in the CDR3. This CDR3 reads CAWNVLQSSYEQYF. CDR3 bases: TGTGCCTGGAACGTCCTGCAGAGCTCCTACGAGCAGTACTTC.

The rearrangement uses TRBV5-8 and TRBJ2-2; D remains unclear. The V and J ends lost 5 bases and 1 base respectively, with 6 bases between them. The CDR3 spans 13 residues. The germline CDR1 and CDR2 sequences are SGHTS and YDEGEE. The DNA of the CDR3 is TGTGCCAGCAGGTCGGTGAACACCGGGGAGCTGTTTTTT. Its protein is CASRSVNTGELFF.

This clone was recorded once. The V and J genes are TRBV9 and TRBJ1-1, with 10 nucleotides matching TRBD1. The CDR3 spans 15 residues. The J segment lost 6 bases and the V segment lost 0 bases, leaving 5 bases of the junction unmatched. CDR1 SGDLS and CDR2 YYNGEE come from the germline V gene. Here the CDR3 DNA reads TGTGCCAGCAGCGTAGAGGGGACAGGGGCGCCTGAAGCTTTCTTT. It yields the protein CASSVEGTGAPEAFF.

The V and J genes are TRBV6-5 and TRBJ2-7, with a possible D match to TRBD1 (7 bases). Germline CDR1 reads MNHEY; CDR2 reads SVGAGI. Trimming pared 3 bases from V and 11 bases from J, leaving 23 bases between. CDR3 length: 15 amino acids. Written as DNA, the CDR3 is TGTGCCAGCAGTTATGAGGGCAGGGGGTCAAGGGAGGAGTACTTC. Protein product: CASSYEGRGSREEYF.

V gene TRBV5-6 combines with J gene TRBJ1-4; D is undetermined. V was cut by 1 base and J by 0 bases, with 13 bases left in between. The CDR3 spans 17 residues. Per the germline V gene, CDR1 is SGHDT and CDR2 is YYEEEE. The CDR3 bases are TGTGCCAGCAGCTTGCTCCAGGACTCTGCAACTAATGAAAAACTGTTTTTT. It translates to CASSLLQDSATNEKLFF.

This chain joins TRBV28 and TRBJ1-2; D not certain. The V gene's germline CDR1 is MDHEN and CDR2 SYDVKM. This CDR3 is built from 10 residues. V gave up 4 bases and J gave up 7 bases, with 4 bases separating them. CDR3 nucleotides: TGTGCCAGCAGTTCGTTTGGCTACACCTTC. Its protein product is CASSSFGYTF.

The chain has TRBV7-2 and TRBJ2-7; TRBD2 might be the D (5 bases). Germline V gene sequence: CDR1 SGHTA, CDR2 FQGNSA. V was shortened by 1 base and J by 2 bases, with 18 bases between the two germline ends. This CDR3 has 17 amino acids. CDR3 in amino acids: CASSLVGASLLTYEQYF. The CDR3 DNA follows: TGTGCCAGCAGCTTAGTTGGTGCTAGCCTACTAACCTACGAGCAGTACTTC. Supplemented by reference TRBV7-2 and TRBJ2-7, the full variable domain reads GAGVSQSPSNKVTEKGKDVELRCDPISGHTALYWYRQSLGQGLEFLIYFQGNSAPDKSGLPSDRFSAERTGGSVSTLTIQRTQQEDSAVYLCASSLVGASLLTYEQYFGPGTRLTVT.

The rearrangement links TRBV29-1 to TRBJ2-7; TRBD1 matches 8 bases. J lost 5 bases, V lost 2 bases, and 2 bases had no gene match. The CDR3 contains 12 residues. In germline, CDR1 is SQVTM, CDR2 ANQGSEA. DNA of the CDR3: TGCAGCGTTGAACGGACAGGGAACGAGCAGTACTTC. Protein product: CSVERTGNEQYF.

The CDR3 bases are TGTGCCAGTAGTATTGGCAGCCGCTACACTGAAGCTTTCTTT. Encoded protein: CASSIGSRYTEAFF. The rearrangement links TRBV19 to TRBJ1-1; D is ambiguous. V was shortened by 3 bases and J by 3 bases, with 11 bases between the two germline ends. The germline V gene encodes CDR1 LNHDA and CDR2 SQIVND (reference sequence). The CDR3 loop spans 14 amino acids. Full variable domain (rest looked up from reference TRBV19 and TRBJ1-1): DGGITQSPKYLFRKEGQNVTLSCEQNLNHDAMYWYRQDPGQGLRLIYYSQIVNDFQKGDIAEGYSVSREKKESFPLTVTSAQKNPTAFYLCASSIGSRYTEAFFGQGTRLTVV.

The V gene is TRBV5-1, the J gene TRBJ2-3, with 8 bases lining up with TRBD2. Germline values: CDR1 SGHRS, CDR2 YFSETQ. The CDR3 runs to 14 residues. V trimming: 6 bases; J trimming: 5 bases; junction bases outside the gene matches: 8. This chain's CDR3 is CASTLAGGGDTQYF. In nucleotides, the CDR3 is TGCGCCAGCACCCTCGCGGGAGGAGGAGATACGCAGTATTTT.

V usage is TRBV11-1 and J usage is TRBJ1-5; D gene uncertain. Germline V gene lookup returns CDR1 SGHAT and CDR2 FQDESV (reference sequence). Trimming shortened V by 1 base and J by 6 bases, and 7 bases separated the two germline ends. CDR3 length equals 13 residues. For the CDR3, the DNA is TGTGCCAGCAGCTTAGGTCACGGTCAGCCCCAGCATTTT. Protein product: CASSLGHGQPQHF.